The next 5 T cell receptor beta chains were all read from a single sample in a study of T-cell memory formation after mild COVID-19 (dated by TCRdb to 2020 to 2022). The receptor library was made with 5' RACE. Sequenced using an Illumina NovaSeq 6000. The public reads were quality trimmed at Q25 with fastp and then assembled into clones with MiXCR by TCRdb, keeping productive beta chains. CDR3 protein duplicates are merged, each entry listing the most common genes and DNA. The sample data list roughly 130,000 distinct CDR3 sequences, and about 6% of these were observed just once. The ten largest account for about 2.2% of the sample. The sequenced sample consisted of PBMCs or a T cell subset sorted from them (not recorded which). The receptors originated from an adult woman who had mild COVID-19 (a few samples of this study predate the infection). The sample titles of this study are shuffled in the database, so cell type and time point are left out; the donor was told from shared clones.

V gene TRBV3-1 combines with J gene TRBJ1-1; D perhaps matches TRBD1 (5 bases). The V and J ends lost 1 base and 1 base respectively, with 10 bases between them. This CDR3 is 15 amino acids long. Germline V gene data show CDR1 as LGHDT and CDR2 as YNNKEL (reference sequence). This CDR3 reads CASSQGRQGNTEAFF. The CDR3 region has the DNA TGTGCCAGCAGCCAAGGGCGGCAGGGGAACACTGAAGCTTTCTTT.

The chain recombines TRBV20-1 with TRBJ2-7; 7 bases fit TRBD1. This CDR3 is built from 14 residues. Germline loops: CDR1 DFQATT, CDR2 SNEGSKA (reference sequence). The V segment lost 0 bases and the J segment 5 bases; nucleotides outside the gene matches: 7. The CDR3 sequence is CSAREGHRGHEQYF. DNA for the CDR3: TGCAGTGCTAGAGAGGGGCACAGGGGCCACGAGCAGTACTTC.

This clonotype was seen ten or more times. V usage is TRBV20-1 and J usage is TRBJ2-7, with 8 nucleotides matching TRBD1. Germline CDR1 is DFQATT and CDR2 is SNEGSKA (reference sequence). The length of the CDR3 is 15 residues. With V trimmed by 3 bases and J by 5 bases, 12 bases remained unmatched. The CDR3 protein is CSASGDRGHVDEQYF. In nucleotides, the CDR3 is TGCAGTGCTAGTGGTGACAGGGGCCATGTGGACGAGCAGTACTTC.

This chain joins TRBV5-1 and TRBJ1-1; D is perhaps TRBD1 (5 bases). The germline V gene encodes CDR1 SGHRS and CDR2 YFSETQ. The CDR3 runs 14 residues. The V end lost 0 bases, the J end lost 2 bases, and 8 bases lay between the germline ends. The CDR3 DNA is TGCGCCAGCAGCTTGGTCAGGGAAAACACTGAAGCTTTCTTT. Residues: CASSLVRENTEAFF. Complete variable domain (other parts from reference TRBV5-1 and TRBJ1-1): KAGVTQTPRYLIKTRGQQVTLSCSPISGHRSVSWYQQTPGQGLQFLFEYFSETQRNKGNFPGRFSGRQFSNSRSEMNVSTLELGDSALYLCASSLVRENTEAFFGQGTRLTVV.

This clonotype turned up a few times. J is TRBJ2-1 and V is TRBV3-1, with 12 bases fitting TRBD1. V was pared by 4 bases and J by 7 bases, with 2 bases of the junction left unmatched. Germline V lookup: CDR1 LGHDT, CDR2 YNNKEL (reference sequence). There are 14 residues in the CDR3. CDR3 residues: CASSLGQGANEQFF. In nucleotides, the CDR3 is TGTGCCAGCAGCCTGGGACAGGGGGCGAATGAGCAGTTCTTC.